This T cell receptor beta chain came from a study of blood T cell repertoires in COVID-19. As to this clone: Other DNA sequences in this specimen translate into the identical CDR3.

The CDR3 runs 13 residues. Unmatched junction bases numbered 4, after V lost 4 bases and J lost 3 bases. Germline loops: CDR1 SQVTM, CDR2 ANQGSEA. Repertoires were generated with immunoSEQ multiplex PCR, while TCRdb's copy carries only in-frame clones and drops some. This sample has under 200,000 clones; over 60% occur once, and the top ten carry roughly 8%. What was sequenced was peripheral blood. The rearrangement uses TRBV29-1 and TRBJ2-7; 9 bases align to TRBD1. The sequence was collected from a man in his 60s with acute or convalescent COVID-19. CDR3 nucleotides: TGCAGCGTTGTGGGACAGGGACGCTACGAGCAGTACTTC. It yields the protein CSVVGQGRYEQYF.